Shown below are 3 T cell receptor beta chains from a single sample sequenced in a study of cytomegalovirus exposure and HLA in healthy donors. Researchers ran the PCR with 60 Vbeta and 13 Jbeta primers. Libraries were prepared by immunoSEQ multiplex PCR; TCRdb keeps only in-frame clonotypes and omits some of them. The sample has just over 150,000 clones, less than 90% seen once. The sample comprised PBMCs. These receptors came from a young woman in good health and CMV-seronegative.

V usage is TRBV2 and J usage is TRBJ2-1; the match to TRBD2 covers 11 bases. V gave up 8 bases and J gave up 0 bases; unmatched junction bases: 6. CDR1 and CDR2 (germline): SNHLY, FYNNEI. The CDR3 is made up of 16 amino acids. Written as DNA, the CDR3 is TGTGCCAGCCTTAGCGGGGGGGCCACCTCCTACAATGAGCAGTTCTTC. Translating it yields CASLSGGATSYNEQFF.

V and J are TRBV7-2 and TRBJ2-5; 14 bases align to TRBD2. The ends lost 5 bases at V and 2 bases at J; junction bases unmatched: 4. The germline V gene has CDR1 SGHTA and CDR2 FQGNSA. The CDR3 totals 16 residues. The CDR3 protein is CASSRTSGGSQETQYF. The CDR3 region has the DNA TGTGCCAGCAGCCGGACTAGCGGGGGGTCACAAGAGACCCAGTACTTC. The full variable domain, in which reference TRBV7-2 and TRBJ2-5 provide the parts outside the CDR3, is GAGVSQSPSNKVTEKGKDVELRCDPISGHTALYWYRQSLGQGLEFLIYFQGNSAPDKSGLPSDRFSAERTGGSVSTLTIQRTQQEDSAVYLCASSRTSGGSQETQYFGPGTRLLVL.

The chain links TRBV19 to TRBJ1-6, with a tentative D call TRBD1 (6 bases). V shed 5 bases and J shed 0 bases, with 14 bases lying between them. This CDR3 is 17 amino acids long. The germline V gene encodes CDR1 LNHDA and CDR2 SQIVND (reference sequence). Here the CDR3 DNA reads TGTGCCAGTAGTCCACTGACAGGCAGCTCCTATAATTCACCCCTCCACTTT. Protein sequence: CASSPLTGSSYNSPLHF.